This paragraph covers one T cell receptor (beta chain) sequence. Random hexamers primed reverse transcription of roughly 0.5 to 1 ug RNA. immunoSEQ multiplex PCR amplified TCR beta CDR3 across 54 Vbeta, 13 Jbeta. One entry per CDR3 protein results from TCRdb running MiXCR on the immunoSEQ multiplex PCR reads. The profile shows some 150,000 distinct CDR3 sequences, over 85% of them singletons. J gave up 4 bases and V 5 bases, and 3 bases lay outside the gene matches. This CDR3 spans 13 amino acids. The sample comes from a study of CD8 T cells in Susac syndrome. CD8+ and CD4+ blood T cells underwent TCR beta sequencing.

The origin of this receptor is a human donor with multiple sclerosis. The V and J genes are TRBV12-3 or TRBV12-4 and TRBJ2-5; 8 positions match TRBD2. Source material: CD8+ T cells from PBMCs. The CDR3: CASSPGGLETQYF. CDR3 sequence (DNA): TGTGCCAGCAGTCCGGGGGGGCTAGAGACCCAGTACTTC.